This T cell receptor beta chain appears in the sequencing data of a study of T cell clonality in common variable immunodeficiency. Patients and controls were mostly of Caucasian heritage. This clone came up many times. The CDR3 is cut off 3 residues early in the read; its end comes from the germline J gene. Trimming removed 0 bases from V and 6 bases from J, with 13 bases in between. Germline lookup yields CDR1 SGHRS and CDR2 YFSETQ. This CDR3 has 14 amino acids. The method was immunoSEQ multiplex PCR; TCRdb's version includes in-frame clones alone and lacks a portion of them. Recorded here are some 42,000 clones, none singletons.

The receptor was isolated from a person aged 18 to 70 in good health. The chain joins TRBV5-1 to TRBJ2-7, with a tentative D call TRBD1 (7 bases). Sequencing was done on a sample of peripheral blood mononuclear cells. Incomplete CDR3 DNA: TGCGCCAGCAGCTTGGAATCCCAGGGGGGCGAG. Encoded protein: CASSLESQGGE. The CDR3 in full is CASSLESQGGEQYF.